This T cell receptor (beta chain) derives from a study of identical twins (dated by TCRdb to between 2015 and 2016). Study-level background: To test whether fetal clonotypes persist, this study deep-sequenced TCR alpha and beta repertoires from monozygotic twins, from unrelated adults of various ages, and from cord blood. Replicate twin experiments were performed at different times using different library preparation protocols to rule out contamination.

Only healthy Caucasian donors were included. The twin cohort comprised three pairs of female monozygotic twins, all aged roughly 18 to 29 years. Positive isolation kits from Invitrogen were used to isolate CD4+ and CD8+ T cell populations. What the work shows at the level of the full study, not this receptor alone: Out-of-frame TCR alpha sequences shared between twins showed an excess of low generation-probability sequences compared with coincidental sharing between unrelated individuals. Zero-insertion analyses could be partly confounded by invariant T cells such as MAIT and iNKT, though diverse VJ usage argued against such confounding for most clonotypes. Out-of-frame TCR alpha sharing in monozygotic twins was systematically underestimated by recombination models, whereas sharing between unrelated individuals was in agreement with the recombination models. Abundant cord blood beta clonotypes had fewer insertions, young adult naive repertoires showed a similar but weaker trend, and memory repertoires showed no such trend. Because the same donors could not be followed over many years, the conclusions relied on cross-sectional statistical analysis. Excess twin sharing in beta out-of-frame sequences was weaker because fewer shared sequences lowered the signal-to-noise ratio.

This clonotype was picked up a small number of times. Its antigen is not yet known. No base quality values were provided; no much bigger clone lies one nucleotide off. The library was generated by 5' RACE. Instrument on record: Illumina HiSeq 2000. Template switching introduced a universal primer binding site; the final cDNA contained a unique molecular identifier, enabling accurate counting of TCR cDNA molecules. First-strand cDNA for TCR alpha and beta chains was synthesized from specific primers in the conserved constant-segment region. To control for contamination, every cDNA library was double barcoded, receiving both a SMART-Mk sample barcode and Illumina barcodes. TruSeq adapter sequences and Illumina sample barcodes were added in two successive PCR steps. The TCR alpha and beta cDNA libraries were sequenced on the Illumina HiSeq platform using custom primers. Processing in the source paper ran as follows. Raw reads were processed with MiGEC to extract unique molecular identifiers, and MiXCR was used to determine CDR3 positions. For each individual, recombination models were inferred using an EM algorithm with the repgenHMM and IGoR tools. The tcR package in R was used for shared clonotype analysis, with sharing normalized by the product of cloneset sizes. Out-of-frame nonproductive sequences were analyzed to study raw recombination free of thymic and clonal selection effects. TCRdb cleaned the public reads at Q25 with fastp, built clones with MiXCR and kept in-frame beta chains. Identical CDR3 protein sequences are pooled into one entry, listed with their most common genes and DNA. TCRdb, rather than the study authors, made the V and J calls. The sample table contains about 530,000 distinct CDR3 sequences; only one count was recorded for 13% to 15% of them. About 0.4% of the sample comes from the top ten.

For CDR1 and CDR2, the germline V gene lists LGHNA and YNFKEQ. V and J are truncated by 7 bases and 9 bases respectively, leaving an intervening sequence of 16 bases. The cysteine opens and the phenylalanine closes a CDR3 of 13 amino acids. Only CDR3 DNA is held: 39 bases, read in frame from base 1. The same data also went into a second study, on yellow fever vaccine responses in identical twins. As described in the second report: The authors reported that the T cell response to vaccination in identical twins appeared partly convergent and partly personalized. In the study, vaccine-responding T cell clones were precisely tracked in identical twins.

This sequence was found in a woman aged 18-30 years in good health. The chain was built from TRBV4-2 and TRBJ2-1; tentative D gene TRBD2, with 6 bases matching. The material sequenced was CD4+ T cells sorted from blood. The bases are TGTGCCAGCACCCCAAGTGGGGGAGGTGAGCAGTTCTTC. It translates as CASTPSGGGEQFF.